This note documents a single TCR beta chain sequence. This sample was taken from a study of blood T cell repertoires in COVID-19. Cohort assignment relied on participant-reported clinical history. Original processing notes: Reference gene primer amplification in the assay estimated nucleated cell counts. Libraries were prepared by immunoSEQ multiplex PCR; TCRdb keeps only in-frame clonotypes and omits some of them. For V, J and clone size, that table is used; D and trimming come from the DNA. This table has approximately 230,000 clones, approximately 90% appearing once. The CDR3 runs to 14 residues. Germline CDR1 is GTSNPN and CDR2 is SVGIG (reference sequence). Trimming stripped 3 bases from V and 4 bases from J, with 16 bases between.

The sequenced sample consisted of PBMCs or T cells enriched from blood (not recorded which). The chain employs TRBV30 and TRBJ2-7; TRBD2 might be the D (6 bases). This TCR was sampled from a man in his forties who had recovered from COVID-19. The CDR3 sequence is CAWSRGLSMYEQYF. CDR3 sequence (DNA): TGTGCCTGGAGCCGGGGACTTTCTATGTACGAGCAGTACTTC. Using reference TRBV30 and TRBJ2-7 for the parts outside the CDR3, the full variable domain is SQTIHQWPATLVQPVGSPLSLECTVEGTSNPNLYWYRQAAGRGLQLLFYSVGIGQISSEVPQNLSASRPQDRQFILSSKKLLLSDSGFYLCAWSRGLSMYEQYFGPGTRLTVT.